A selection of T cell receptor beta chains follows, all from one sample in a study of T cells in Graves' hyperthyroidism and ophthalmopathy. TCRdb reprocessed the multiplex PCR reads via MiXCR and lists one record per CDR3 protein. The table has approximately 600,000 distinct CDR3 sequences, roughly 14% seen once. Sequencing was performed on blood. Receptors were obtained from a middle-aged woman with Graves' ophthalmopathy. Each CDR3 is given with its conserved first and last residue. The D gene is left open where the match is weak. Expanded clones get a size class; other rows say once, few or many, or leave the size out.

CASRAGQGYGYTF,TGTGCCAGCAGGGCGGGACAGGGCTATGGCTACACCTTC,TRBD1,TRBJ1-2,TRBV6-5,many
CASSVGGLRGRPPEAFF,TGTGCCAGCAGCGTAGGGGGACTGAGGGGCAGGCCTCCCGAAGCTTTCTTT,.,TRBJ1-1,TRBV9,many
CATSSSYGYTF,TGTGCCACGAGCAGCTCATATGGCTACACCTTC,.,TRBJ1-2,TRBV6-1,many
CASSPWYPQRTTYEQYF,TGTGCCAGCAGTCCCTGGTACCCTCAGCGAACCACCTACGAGCAGTACTTC,.,TRBJ2-7,TRBV27,many
CASSKRDPQETQYF,TGTGCCAGCTCAAAGCGGGACCCCCAAGAGACCCAGTACTTC,TRBD2,TRBJ2-5,TRBV6-5,many
CASRDTGKETQYF,TGTGCCAGCAGAGACACAGGGAAAGAGACCCAGTACTTC,.,TRBJ2-5,TRBV12-3/TRBV12-4,.
CASSRQGSTGELFF,TGTGCCAGCAGCCGCCAGGGGTCAACCGGGGAGCTGTTTTTT,.,TRBJ2-2,TRBV6-2/TRBV6-3,many
CASSREREGTYEQYF,TGTGCCAGCAGTAGAGAGCGGGAGGGTACCTACGAGCAGTACTTC,TRBD2,TRBJ2-7,TRBV6-1,.
CASRKYRGLDTEAFF,TGTGCCAGCAGGAAATACAGGGGGCTGGACACTGAAGCTTTCTTT,TRBD1,TRBJ1-1,TRBV12-3/TRBV12-4,many
CASSQESSSGNTIYF,TGTGCCAGCAGCCAGGAGTCGAGCTCTGGAAACACCATATATTTT,.,TRBJ1-3,TRBV14,.
CSARVRGGNTEAFF,TGCAGTGCTAGAGTTCGGGGAGGGAACACTGAAGCTTTCTTT,.,TRBJ1-1,TRBV20-1,.
CASSSSEGGQETQYF,TGTGCCAGCAGCTCCTCAGAGGGAGGGCAAGAGACCCAGTACTTC,TRBD2,TRBJ2-5,TRBV11-2,many
CASSVTALGNTIYF,TGTGCCAGCAGCGTGACAGCCTTAGGAAACACCATATATTTT,.,TRBJ1-3,TRBV9,few
CAWSVQSRSPLHF,TGTGCCTGGAGTGTACAGTCCCGGTCACCCCTCCACTTT,.,TRBJ1-6,TRBV30,.
CASTRSQETQYF,TGTGCCAGCACTCGAAGCCAAGAGACCCAGTACTTC,.,TRBJ2-5,TRBV2,many
CASSNVGNRESAKNIQYF,TGTGCCAGCAGCAATGTAGGGAACAGGGAATCTGCCAAAAACATTCAGTACTTC,.,TRBJ2-4,TRBV11-1,few
CASSTSGQGLYEQYF,TGTGCCAGTAGTACCTCGGGACAGGGCCTCTACGAGCAGTACTTC,TRBD1,TRBJ2-7,TRBV19,many
CASRSRTEAFF,TGTGCCAGCAGATCACGAACTGAAGCTTTCTTT,.,TRBJ1-1,TRBV12-3/TRBV12-4,.
CASHRGERAPYEQYF,TGTGCCAGTCACAGGGGGGAGCGGGCGCCCTACGAGCAGTACTTC,TRBD1,TRBJ2-7,TRBV6-1,many
CASRPGGQPQHF,TGTGCCAGCAGACCCGGGGGTCAGCCCCAGCATTTT,.,TRBJ1-5,TRBV6-1,.
CASIAYYEQYF,TGTGCCAGCATCGCATACTACGAGCAGTACTTC,.,TRBJ2-7,TRBV6-1,.
CASSLGGYHEQYF,TGTGCCAGCAGCTTAGGAGGTTACCACGAGCAGTACTTC,.,TRBJ2-7,TRBV7-9,.
CASSYSYRGQGGELFF,TGTGCCAGCAGTTACTCGTACAGGGGTCAGGGCGGGGAGCTGTTTTTT,TRBD1,TRBJ2-2,TRBV6-5,.
CASSQESLVYGYTF,TGTGCCAGCAGCCAAGAGAGCCTCGTTTATGGCTACACCTTC,.,TRBJ1-2,TRBV4-2,many
CASSLFTGETQYF,TGTGCCAGCAGTTTATTCACGGGAGAGACCCAGTACTTC,.,TRBJ2-5,TRBV28,many
CASSPSSHGTGELFF,TGTGCCAGCAGCCCGTCGAGCCACGGGACCGGGGAGCTGTTTTTT,.,TRBJ2-2,TRBV7-8,many
CASSEISEIGQYF,TGTGCCAGCAGCGAAATATCGGAGATCGGGCAGTACTTC,.,TRBJ2-7,TRBV7-2,few
CASSQGSGRNQPQHF,TGCGCCAGCAGCCAAGGCTCAGGGAGAAATCAGCCCCAGCATTTT,.,TRBJ1-5,TRBV4-3,.
CASSVGFDGTYEQYF,TGTGCCAGTAGTGTAGGTTTCGACGGGACCTACGAGCAGTACTTC,.,TRBJ2-7,TRBV19,many
CASRPTGAGSPGYTF,TGTGCCAGCAGACCTACAGGGGCCGGTAGTCCTGGCTACACCTTC,TRBD1,TRBJ1-2,TRBV7-9,.
CASSDSGRPYHEQYF,TGTGCCAGCAGCGATAGCGGGAGACCGTATCACGAGCAGTACTTC,TRBD2,TRBJ2-7,TRBV9,many
CASSSVLTSRRETQYF,TGTGCCAGCAGTTCCGTCTTGACTAGTCGGCGGGAGACCCAGTACTTC,.,TRBJ2-5,TRBV28,many
CASSPPRYQGFNSNQPQHF,TGTGCCAGCAGTCCCCCTCGTTATCAAGGCTTCAATAGCAATCAGCCCCAGCATTTT,.,TRBJ1-5,TRBV6-2/TRBV6-3,many
CSASGQANTGELFF,TGCAGTGCTAGCGGCCAGGCGAACACCGGGGAGCTGTTTTTT,.,TRBJ2-2,TRBV20-1,.
CASSGEDTEAFF,TGTGCCTCGTCAGGGGAGGACACTGAAGCTTTCTTT,.,TRBJ1-1,TRBV24-1,many
CASSYPRLGTDNYGYTF,TGTGCCAGCAGTTACCCGCGTTTGGGAACCGATAACTATGGCTACACCTTC,.,TRBJ1-2,TRBV6-2/TRBV6-3,many
CATSSGSAEAFF,TGTGCCACCAGCTCGGGCTCCGCTGAAGCTTTCTTT,.,TRBJ1-1,TRBV15,few
CASTRRGFGETQYF,TGTGCCAGCACCCGAAGGGGTTTCGGAGAGACCCAGTACTTC,.,TRBJ2-5,TRBV28,many
CASSHAREEDTGELFF,TGTGCCAGCAGCCACGCCCGGGAGGAAGATACCGGGGAGCTGTTTTTT,TRBD2,TRBJ2-2,TRBV4-2,many
CASSQDWIDGYTF,TGTGCCAGCAGCCAAGATTGGATAGATGGCTACACCTTC,.,TRBJ1-2,TRBV3-1,.
CASRPGLSDIQYF,TGTGCCAGCAGACCTGGACTTTCCGATATTCAGTACTTC,.,TRBJ2-4,TRBV6-2/TRBV6-3,.
CSARTGVSPLHF,TGCAGTGCGAGGACAGGGGTTTCACCCCTCCACTTT,TRBD1,TRBJ1-6,TRBV20-1,.
CASSLAFGQDNGYTF,TGTGCCAGCAGTTTAGCCTTTGGACAGGACAATGGCTACACCTTC,TRBD1,TRBJ1-2,TRBV28,many
CSARDITGEETQYF,TGCAGTGCTAGAGATATAACAGGCGAAGAGACCCAGTACTTC,.,TRBJ2-5,TRBV20-1,many
CASSFSGHAVHEQYF,TGTGCCAGCAGTTTCTCGGGACACGCAGTACACGAGCAGTACTTC,.,TRBJ2-7,TRBV28,many
CASNLGQTMNTEAFF,TGTGCCAGTAACCTGGGACAGACCATGAACACTGAAGCTTTCTTT,TRBD1,TRBJ1-1,TRBV19,many
CSGFAGGFFF,TGCAGTGGTTTCGCGGGAGGGTTCTTCTTC,TRBD2,TRBJ2-1,TRBV20-1,many
CASSLWTGGNYGYTF,TGTGCCAGCAGCCTCTGGACAGGGGGGAACTATGGCTACACCTTC,TRBD1,TRBJ1-2,TRBV2,many
CASSHSGTGGLYEQYF,TGCGCCAGCAGCCACTCGGGGACAGGGGGACTCTACGAGCAGTACTTC,TRBD1,TRBJ2-7,TRBV4-3,medium-sized
CASSQDIPGGYEQYF,TGTGCCAGCAGCCAGGATATTCCGGGGGGTTACGAGCAGTACTTC,TRBD2,TRBJ2-7,TRBV4-2,.
CASRLTGLHYYGYTF,TGTGCCAGTAGGTTGACCGGACTCCACTACTATGGCTACACCTTC,.,TRBJ1-2,TRBV19,.
CASSVKSTDTQYF,TGTGCCAGCAGTGTAAAAAGCACAGATACGCAGTATTTT,.,TRBJ2-3,TRBV28,.
CASSSPGGGLRGEQYF,TGTGCCAGCAGTTCTCCGGGTGGGGGGCTGAGGGGCGAGCAGTACTTC,.,TRBJ2-7,TRBV6-5,many
CASSLPGTDSNYGYTF,TGTGCCAGCAGTTTGCCCGGGACGGATAGTAACTATGGCTACACCTTC,.,TRBJ1-2,TRBV28,many
CASRGQGLGEQYF,TGTGCCAGCAGAGGACAGGGTCTGGGCGAGCAGTACTTC,TRBD1,TRBJ2-7,TRBV28,many
CASSLRHIPEPGELFF,TGTGCCAGCAGTTTACGTCACATCCCAGAACCCGGGGAGCTGTTTTTT,.,TRBJ2-2,TRBV12-3/TRBV12-4,few
CASSTRQGWDGYTF,TGTGCCAGCAGTACCAGACAGGGTTGGGATGGCTACACCTTC,TRBD1,TRBJ1-2,TRBV28,many